This entry lists 32 T cell receptor beta chains sequenced from one sample in a study of T cells of healthy individuals (dated by TCRdb to the late 2010s). Receptors were amplified or captured by 5' RACE. Instrument used: Illumina MiSeq. The public reads were quality trimmed at Q25 with fastp and then assembled into clones with MiXCR by TCRdb, keeping productive beta chains. Every CDR3 protein is listed once, alongside the most common genes and DNA of its rows. For this sample the table gives 100,000 or so distinct CDR3 sequences, of which approximately 15% were detected only once. The ten largest account for more than 5.5% of the sample. These receptors all stem from a human donor in good health.

A word on this clonotype: A clone one base away is much larger, so this may be a read error. V usage is TRBV30 and J usage is TRBJ1-5; no clear D gene. Germline V CDR1 and CDR2: GTSNPN, SVGIG (reference sequence). The V end was cut by 1 base, the J end by 3 bases, with 7 bases between. The CDR3 has 13 residues. CDR3 loop: CAWSDGFNQPQHF. Here the CDR3 DNA reads TGTGCCTGGAGTGACGGATTCAATCAGCCCCAGCATTTT.

The genes are TRBV12-3 or TRBV12-4 and TRBJ1-2, with unresolved D. The CDR3 runs 15 residues. The germline V and J ends were trimmed by 6 bases and 4 bases, with 18 bases remaining between them. The DNA for the CDR3 is TGTGCCAGCAGCCCATGGGATCGGGGAGGCTATGGCTACACCTTC. The encoded protein is CASSPWDRGGYGYTF.

This clonotype was seen only a few times. The chain links TRBV18 to TRBJ1-1; D perhaps matches TRBD1 (6 bases). Per the germline V gene, CDR1 is KGHSH and CDR2 is LQKENI. V was clipped by 1 base and J by 1 base, with 10 bases between them. This CDR3 has 15 residues. CDR3 bases: TGTGCCAGCTCACCACAGGGGACATCGAACACTGAAGCTTTCTTT. Protein: CASSPQGTSNTEAFF.

On this clonotype: One base away lies a much larger clone, so this may be a sequencing read error. The chain employs TRBV5-4 and TRBJ2-1; 12 bases align to TRBD2. The CDR3 is 15 amino acids. Germline trimming cut 4 bases from V and 3 bases from J; bases unmatched to any gene: 2. Germline V gene data show CDR1 as SGHNT and CDR2 as YYREEE (reference sequence). CDR3 sequence: CASSVTSGGYNEQFF. CDR3 nucleotide sequence: TGTGCCAGCAGCGTGACTAGCGGGGGCTACAATGAGCAGTTCTTC.

This clonotype was picked up many times. V is TRBV20-1 and J is TRBJ1-2, with D hard to call. Germline CDR1 reads DFQATT; CDR2 reads SNEGSKA (reference sequence). With 2 bases removed from V and 0 bases from J, the gap between germline ends came to 10 bases. This CDR3 is built from 14 residues. In nucleotides, the CDR3 is TGCAGTGCTAGATCCTGGACTACTAACTATGGCTACACCTTC. The encoded protein is CSARSWTTNYGYTF.

A remark on this clonotype: The junction shows a germline mismatch at one end, possibly a read error. V and J are TRBV7-9 and TRBJ2-7; 10 nucleotides align to TRBD2. The CDR3 length is 13 residues. CDR1 is SEHNR and CDR2 is FQNEAQ in the germline V gene (reference sequence). In nucleotides, the CDR3 is TGTGCCAGCAGCGCCGCTAGCGGGAGAAACGAGGCCTTC. The encoded protein is CASSAASGRNEAF.

The genes are TRBV6-4 and TRBJ2-1, with 7 bases that match TRBD2. Germline assignment: CDR1 MRHNA and CDR2 SNTAGT. V gave up 4 bases and J gave up 1 base; unmatched junction bases: 4. The CDR3 consists of 15 residues. CDR3 amino acids: CASSGGGGSYNEQFF. CDR3 coding DNA: TGTGCCAGCAGTGGAGGCGGGGGTTCCTACAATGAGCAGTTCTTC.

This clonotype was recorded at least ten times. The V gene is TRBV20-1, the J gene TRBJ2-2; 14 bases map to TRBD2. The germline V gene encodes CDR1 DFQATT and CDR2 SNEGSKA (reference sequence). V shed 6 bases and J 6 bases; nucleotides not matched to a gene: 3. This CDR3 is built from 14 residues. CDR3 nucleotide sequence: TGCAGTGCCGCGGGACTAGCGGGAGCCGGGGAGCTGTTTTTT. Protein: CSAAGLAGAGELFF.

The CDR3, as DNA: TGCAGTGCCGTATGGGGACTAGCGGAGTGGGATGAGCAGTTCTTC. It specifies CSAVWGLAEWDEQFF. The chain couples TRBV20-1 to TRBJ2-1; TRBD2 matches at 11 bases. CDR1 is DFQATT and CDR2 is SNEGSKA in the germline V gene (reference sequence). The CDR3 is made up of 15 amino acids. The V gene end was trimmed by 6 bases and the J gene end by 8 bases; junction bases not matched to a gene: 12.

V and J are TRBV4-3 and TRBJ2-6; no clear D. Trimming left V 4 bases short and J 0 bases short, with 10 bases between. This CDR3 contains 16 residues. CDR1 is LGHNA and CDR2 is YSLEER in the germline V gene. Written as DNA, the CDR3 is TGCGCCAGCAGCCCATCTCATAGCTCTGGGGCCAACGTCCTGACTTTC. Protein sequence: CASSPSHSSGANVLTF.

This clonotype occurred a few times. The J gene is TRBJ2-3, the V gene TRBV4-2, with 12 bases identical to TRBD2. The CDR3 runs to 19 residues. Germline lookup yields CDR1 LGHNA and CDR2 YNFKEQ. Unmatched junction bases numbered 10, after V lost 2 bases and J lost 1 base. The CDR3 is CASSQRLAGGPIGTDTQYF. As DNA, the CDR3 is TGTGCCAGCAGCCAACGGCTAGCGGGGGGGCCCATCGGCACAGATACGCAGTATTTT.

There are a few counts of this clonotype. J is TRBJ1-2 and V is TRBV25-1; no definite D call. Germline assignment: CDR1 MGHDK and CDR2 SYGVNS. V was trimmed by 6 bases and J by 0 bases, leaving 14 bases between them. The CDR3 has 15 residues. The CDR3 nucleotides read TGTGCCAGCAGCCCCAGGATAGGCTCTAACTATGGCTACACCTTC. Translation: CASSPRIGSNYGYTF.

This clonotype turned up a few times. V gene TRBV12-3 or TRBV12-4 combines with J gene TRBJ2-1; 14 bases align to TRBD2. V lost 8 bases, J lost 2 bases, and 5 bases stayed unmatched. CDR3 size: 16 residues. DNA of the CDR3: TGTGCCAGCTCCCGACTAGCGGGAGGGGCCTACAATGAGCAGTTCTTC. It yields the protein CASSRLAGGAYNEQFF.

The table lists this clonotype with a few counts. This sequence joins TRBV20-1 and TRBJ2-3; tentatively, D is TRBD1 (7 bases). Germline CDR1 is DFQATT and CDR2 is SNEGSKA (reference sequence). The CDR3 is 14 residues long. Between the trimmed V and J ends, which lost 2 bases and 4 bases, there was a span of 13 bases. CDR3 DNA sequence: TGCAGTGCTAGAAGGAGGGGGCGTGCAGATACGCAGTATTTT. Protein product: CSARRRGRADTQYF.

The CDR3 spells CASSSTGTGDNEQFF. The CDR3 nucleotides read TGCGCCAGCAGTTCTACCGGGACAGGAGACAATGAGCAGTTCTTC. The chain joins TRBV5-1 to TRBJ2-1, with TRBD1 matching over 8 bases. The CDR3 is made up of 15 amino acids. Trimming removed 5 bases from V and 5 bases from J; junction bases left unmatched: 9. Germline CDR1 SGHRS, CDR2 YFSETQ.

The sample holds a few counts of this clonotype. V is TRBV2 and J is TRBJ1-4, with D possibly matching TRBD1 (5 bases). This CDR3 contains 15 residues. Germline V gene lookup returns CDR1 SNHLY and CDR2 FYNNEI. V lost 7 bases and J 2 bases, leaving 14 bases between the germline ends. CDR3 protein: CASTQGRGTNEKLFF. The DNA of the CDR3 is TGTGCCAGCACCCAGGGAAGAGGGACTAATGAAAAACTGTTTTTT.

The chain is built from TRBV20-1 and TRBJ2-5, with TRBD1 matching 9 bases. The CDR3 has 15 amino acids. Germline trimming cut 5 bases from V and 3 bases from J; bases unmatched to any gene: 10. The germline CDR1 and CDR2 sequences are DFQATT and SNEGSKA (reference sequence). Here the CDR3 DNA reads TGCAGTGCTCCCTCGAGGAGGACAGGGGAAGAGACCCAGTACTTC. Its protein product is CSAPSRRTGEETQYF.

This clonotype turned up a few times. The V call is TRBV6-2 or TRBV6-3, the J call TRBJ2-2; possible D gene TRBD2, 6 bases. Trimming stripped 8 bases from V and 7 bases from J, with 17 bases between. CDR3 length: 14 amino acids. Germline CDR1 MNHEY, CDR2 SVGEGT. Here the CDR3 DNA reads TGTGCCAGCCTGACAAGGGGAGGTGGCGGGGAGCTGTTTTTT. Protein: CASLTRGGGGELFF.

V usage is TRBV28 and J usage is TRBJ1-5; the match to TRBD1 covers 9 bases. Losses at the gene ends were 6 bases for V and 6 bases for J; bases not matched to a gene: 6. CDR3 size: 14 residues. CDR1 MDHEN and CDR2 SYDVKM come from the germline V gene. CDR3 sequence reads: CASSRDRVGQPQHF. DNA of the CDR3: TGTGCCAGCAGCAGGGACAGGGTGGGTCAGCCCCAGCATTTT.

This clonotype was seen more than once but under ten times. The chain joins TRBV29-1 to TRBJ2-3; the D is unclear. This CDR3 is 11 amino acids long. V gave up 3 bases and J gave up 10 bases, with 11 bases separating them. Per the germline V gene, CDR1 is SQVTM and CDR2 is ANQGSEA. Here the CDR3 reads CSVEFRAAQYF. CDR3 nucleotide sequence: TGCAGCGTTGAGTTTCGCGCGGCGCAGTATTTT.

This clonotype was picked up a small number of times. The V call is TRBV29-1, the J call TRBJ2-3; 9 bases fit TRBD1. CDR3 length equals 17 residues. The germline gives CDR1 SQVTM, CDR2 ANQGSEA. Trimming at V came to 1 base and at J to 2 bases, leaving 10 bases not matched to a gene. The CDR3, as DNA: TGCAGCGTTGAAGGTAGAAGGACAGGGGCTTCCACAGATACGCAGTATTTT. Protein product: CSVEGRRTGASTDTQYF.

The chain combines TRBV29-1 with TRBJ2-1; D call uncertain. CDR1 and CDR2 (germline): SQVTM, ANQGSEA. The V gene lost 4 bases and the J gene lost 1 base, with 5 bases spanning the gap. This CDR3 comprises 12 residues. CDR3 sequence (DNA): TGCAGCGTTGGGAAATCCTACAATGAGCAGTTCTTC. It is translated as CSVGKSYNEQFF.

In this sample, this clonotype turned up a few times. This chain links TRBV4-3 with TRBJ2-1; D remains unclear. Deletions cut 0 bases from V and 0 bases from J, with 9 bases between. Germline values: CDR1 LGHNA, CDR2 YSLEER. The CDR3 covers 16 residues. The CDR3 loop is CASSQDDGRSYNEQFF. The DNA of the CDR3 is TGCGCCAGCAGCCAAGATGATGGCCGCTCCTACAATGAGCAGTTCTTC.

The chain links TRBV9 to TRBJ2-1, with no clear D. The CDR3 has 13 amino acids. Between the trimmed V and J ends, which lost 1 base and 4 bases, there was a span of 6 bases. From germline, CDR1 is SGDLS and CDR2 YYNGEE. The CDR3 region has the DNA TGTGCCAGCAGCGTATACCCTTACAATGAGCAGTTCTTC. This codes for CASSVYPYNEQFF.

This clonotype was detected a few times. The V and J genes are TRBV20-1 and TRBJ2-1; 8 bases agree with TRBD2. CDR3 length equals 11 residues. The germline CDR1 and CDR2 sequences are DFQATT and SNEGSKA (reference sequence). Trimming cost V 6 bases and J 9 bases; bases outside gene matches: 4. CDR3 loop: CSARTSREQFF. CDR3 in DNA: TGCAGTGCGAGGACTAGCCGTGAGCAGTTCTTC.

The rearrangement uses TRBV27 and TRBJ1-2, with TRBD1 matching over 12 bases. Germline V lookup: CDR1 MNHEY, CDR2 SMNVEV (reference sequence). This CDR3 is built from 17 residues. Trimming removed 1 base from V and 7 bases from J; junction bases left unmatched: 10. The CDR3 sequence: CASSLLGQGASVSGYTF. The CDR3 region has the DNA TGTGCCAGCAGTTTATTGGGACAGGGGGCTTCGGTCTCTGGCTACACCTTC.

The V and J genes are TRBV7-8 and TRBJ2-1, with 9 bases that match TRBD2. This CDR3 is built from 16 residues. Germline assignment: CDR1 SGHVS and CDR2 FQNEAQ. Trimming removed 3 bases from V and 4 bases from J; junction bases left unmatched: 7. The CDR3 spells CASSFSGLASYNEQFF. The CDR3 bases are TGTGCCAGCAGCTTCTCCGGACTAGCGTCATACAATGAGCAGTTCTTC.

A few counts support this clonotype. This sequence joins TRBV9 and TRBJ2-5; the match to TRBD2 covers 7 bases. The CDR3 consists of 15 residues. Germline V lookup: CDR1 SGDLS, CDR2 YYNGEE. V shed 5 bases and J 5 bases; nucleotides not matched to a gene: 12. CDR3 nucleotide sequence: TGTGCCAGCAGAGCAACTGGGCGGGGGTTGGAGACCCAGTACTTC. Its protein is CASRATGRGLETQYF. Full variable domain (missing parts from reference TRBV9 and TRBJ2-5): DSGVTQTPKHLITATGQRVTLRCSPRSGDLSVYWYQQSLDQGLQFLIQYYNGEERAKGNILERFSAQQFPDLHSELNLSSLELGDSALYFCASRATGRGLETQYFGPGTRLLVL.

This clonotype was counted a few times. The chain couples TRBV3-1 to TRBJ1-5; possible D gene TRBD1, 5 bases. Germline lookup yields CDR1 LGHDT and CDR2 YNNKEL (reference sequence). V was clipped by 4 bases and J by 9 bases, with 16 bases between them. The CDR3 is 14 residues long. DNA for the CDR3: TGTGCCAGCAGCCCGGATGGGGGGGGAGGGCCCCAGCATTTT. It encodes CASSPDGGGGPQHF.

On this clonotype: A much larger clone lies one base from this, so it may be a read error. The chain couples TRBV28 to TRBJ2-4; 8 bases line up with TRBD2. The CDR3 is 13 residues long. The ends lost 3 bases at V and 13 bases at J; junction bases unmatched: 8. Germline CDR1 and CDR2: MDHEN and SYDVKM. The CDR3 region is CASSFRNREGQYF. The CDR3 bases are TGTGCCAGCAGTTTTCGGAATCGGGAGGGGCAGTACTTC.

This clonotype was seen at least ten times. The J gene is TRBJ1-4, the V gene TRBV4-1; TRBD1 matches at 10 bases. Germline V gene lookup returns CDR1 MGHRA and CDR2 YSYEKL. This CDR3 has 18 amino acids. V lost 0 bases, J lost 11 bases, and 15 bases stayed unmatched. The CDR3 spells CASSQDLGFRGQGRKLFF. The DNA of the CDR3 is TGCGCCAGCAGCCAAGATTTGGGATTTCGGGGACAGGGGCGGAAACTGTTTTTT.

As regards this clonotype: Just one base apart from a much larger clone, this may be a read error. This sequence joins TRBV27 and TRBJ2-7, with 7 positions matching TRBD1. V gave up 6 bases and J gave up 5 bases; unmatched junction bases: 7. This CDR3 contains 13 residues. In germline, CDR1 is MNHEY, CDR2 SMNVEV (reference sequence). CDR3 region: CASSPGQLDEQYF. The CDR3 DNA follows: TGTGCCAGCAGCCCGGGACAGCTGGACGAGCAGTACTTC.